This is a list of T cell receptor beta chains from one sample in a study of glioma-infiltrating T cells. TCRdb re-analysed the multiplex PCR reads in MiXCR, keeping a single row per CDR3 protein. The sample consists of 90,000 or so distinct CDR3 sequences, approximately 39% of them appearing once. Source material: glioma tissue, nonneoplastic brain tissue, or PBMCs (not recorded which). The receptors come from a human donor with low-grade glioma or glioblastoma, undergoing nonglioma brain surgery, or in good health (not recorded which). The conserved cysteine and the conserved F or W are not part of the CDR3 here. The D gene is left open where the match is weak. Only part of the rows carry a size: once, few, many, or a class if the clone is expanded.

TRBJ1-5,NA,TRBV20-1,many,SAGPTASNQPQH
TRBJ2-2,NA,TRBV7-3,many,ASSQTRLSGELF
TRBJ2-5,TRBD1,TRBV24-1,NA,ATRERQGFEETQY
TRBJ2-4,NA,TRBV2,many,ASSESQTSKNIQY
TRBJ1-5,TRBD1,TRBV19,many,ASKGGTANQPQH
TRBJ2-7,NA,TRBV30,few,AWSVRALRSSYEQY
TRBJ1-3,NA,TRBV20-1,NA,SARFPGTLSGSTIY
TRBJ2-3,NA,TRBV6-5,NA,ASSYSAGADTQY
TRBJ2-5,NA,TRBV7-6,many,ASSRSLQETQY
TRBJ1-2,TRBD1,TRBV10-3,many,AISDLQGNYGYT
TRBJ2-3,NA,TRBV4-1,NA,ASSLGPAGQYTQY
TRBJ1-1,NA,TRBV5-1,many,ASSLTGQRTEAF
TRBJ2-7,TRBD1,TRBV7-8,many,ASSLGGRTGTYEQY
TRBJ2-1,TRBD2,TRBV20-1,many,SASFSGGYNEQF
TRBJ2-5,TRBD1,TRBV5-4,many,ASSSGHDRGRPQETQY
TRBJ2-3,TRBD2,TRBV28,NA,ASSLAGTRGTDTQY
TRBJ2-2,NA,TRBV4-1,many,ASSQDNTGELF
TRBJ2-3,NA,TRBV11-1,NA,ASSSEAFPTDTQY
TRBJ2-2,NA,TRBV7-2,many,ASKGPNTGELF
TRBJ2-1,NA,TRBV3-1,many,ASSPGGGSNEQF
TRBJ1-5,NA,TRBV11-2,many,ASSLDRAQPQH
TRBJ2-1,TRBD1,TRBV7-9,few,ASRPGQANEQF
TRBJ2-3,TRBD2,TRBV7-9,many,ASSPSTSGRTDTQY
TRBJ2-7,NA,TRBV11-2,many,ASSSGQPGEQY
TRBJ2-7,NA,TRBV24-1,many,ATSDFRTEQY
TRBJ2-5,TRBD1,TRBV6-1,many,ASSTGQGKAWVTQY
TRBJ1-6,TRBD1,TRBV20-1,NA,SAGGQDNSPLH
TRBJ2-3,NA,TRBV7-3,many,ASSLGSGRETDTQY
TRBJ2-2,NA,TRBV29-1,many,SVEQLPSRTNTGELF
TRBJ2-2,TRBD2,TRBV20-1,NA,SAGGRASGELF
TRBJ2-1,TRBD1,TRBV20-1,NA,SARDRWQGDNGKF
TRBJ2-3,TRBD1,TRBV5-5,few,ASSPGQSTDTQY
TRBJ1-5,NA,TRBV9,many,ASSVGGGNQPQH
TRBJ1-5,NA,TRBV20-1,NA,SAMTPGQQNQPQR
TRBJ1-1,TRBD1,TRBV7-3,many,ASSIQGGVNTEAF
TRBJ2-7,NA,TRBV7-3,NA,ASSFGSHEQY
TRBJ1-1,NA,TRBV18,many,ASSPRQDEAF
TRBJ2-3,NA,TRBV20-1,many,SARGTISTDTQY
TRBJ2-1,NA,TRBV15,few,ATSRAGWDTDTQF
TRBJ2-1,TRBD2,TRBV6-4,NA,ASPPSGEPYNEQF
TRBJ2-3,NA,TRBV28,many,ASSTPGPAADTQY
TRBJ2-3,TRBD2,TRBV29-1,many,STRLAGTDTQY
TRBJ1-1,TRBD1,TRBV5-1,many,ASSVRQGKNTEAF
TRBJ2-3,TRBD2,TRBV7-3,many,ASSLTLGASGVSTDTQY
TRBJ2-2,NA,TRBV3-1,many,ASSPQGTGELF
TRBJ2-1,NA,TRBV28,NA,ASRYRSSYNEQL
TRBJ1-1,TRBD1,TRBV7-2,NA,ASTQDRGDYTEAS
TRBJ2-3,NA,TRBV6-2/TRBV6-3,NA,ASPPGYSTDTQY
TRBJ1-1,NA,TRBV12-3/TRBV12-4,many,ASSFSGKAF
TRBJ2-6,NA,TRBV28,many,ASSLIRVSGANVLT
TRBJ2-7,TRBD1,TRBV6-2/TRBV6-3,NA,ASLGTGAYEQY
TRBJ2-1,TRBD1,TRBV6-1,NA,ATLTGTGYNEQF
TRBJ2-7,NA,TRBV19,NA,ATHVTVTYDQY
TRBJ2-4,TRBD1,TRBV27,NA,AGSHRGVRNIQY